Listed below are T cell receptor beta chains from one sample, sequenced in a study of T cell responses to AZD1222 COVID-19 vaccine. Produced via immunoSEQ multiplex PCR; TCRdb's table is partial and in-frame only. The sample shows around 160,000 clones, 90% to 95% of them seen only once. Sequencing was performed on peripheral blood, taken on day 0 of MenACWY control vaccination. The receptors were gathered from an adult in good health. CDR3s include the opening cysteine and the closing phenylalanine or tryptophan. Fields, in order: J gene, clone size, D gene, V gene, CDR3 DNA, CDR3 protein. A D gene is named only where the DNA matches it firmly. The listing skips clone size in some rows; elsewhere it reads once, few, many or a size class.

J: TRBJ2-1
size: NA
D: NA
V: TRBV9
DNA: TGTGCCAGCAGCACCCTAGGGGGGAGGGCCGGTGAGCAGTTCTTC
CDR3: CASSTLGGRAGEQFF

J: TRBJ1-4
size: NA
D: NA
V: TRBV6-5
DNA: TGTGCCAGCAGTTCGGGCCAGACGTTTTTT
CDR3: CASSSGQTFF

J: TRBJ2-1
size: NA
D: NA
V: TRBV28
DNA: TGTGCCAGCAGCCACAACCCGAGCTACTACAATGAGCAGTTCTTC
CDR3: CASSHNPSYYNEQFF

J: TRBJ2-3
size: NA
D: NA
V: TRBV18
DNA: TGTGCCAGCTCCCTGACTCCAGATACGCAGTATTTT
CDR3: CASSLTPDTQYF

J: TRBJ1-3
size: NA
D: NA
V: TRBV9
DNA: TGTGCCAGCAGCGTCGAACGGCGGGCTGCTGGAAACACCATATATTTT
CDR3: CASSVERRAAGNTIYF

J: TRBJ2-1
size: once
D: TRBD2
V: TRBV6-2/TRBV6-3
DNA: TGTGCCAGCAGCCTGACTAGCGGGGTATCATGGGAGCAGTTCTTC
CDR3: CASSLTSGVSWEQFF

J: TRBJ1-1
size: once
D: NA
V: TRBV12-5
DNA: TGTGCTAGTGGTTTGGTACCAGGCAATGCTTTCTTT
CDR3: CASGLVPGNAFF

J: TRBJ2-2
size: NA
D: TRBD1
V: TRBV9
DNA: TGTGCCAGCAGCCACTCCGGGACAGGGACCATTATTAACACCGGGGAGCTGTTTTTT
CDR3: CASSHSGTGTIINTGELFF

J: TRBJ2-7
size: NA
D: NA
V: TRBV29-1
DNA: TGCAGCGTTGAAGATGGACCATACGAGCAGTACTTC
CDR3: CSVEDGPYEQYF

J: TRBJ2-1
size: NA
D: NA
V: TRBV12-3/TRBV12-4
DNA: TGTGCCAGCAGTCTCCGGGACATTTGGTTCTTC
CDR3: CASSLRDIWFF

J: TRBJ2-1
size: NA
D: TRBD2
V: TRBV11-2
DNA: TGTGCCAGCAGCCCTAGCGGGAGGGGCTATGAGCAGTTCTTC
CDR3: CASSPSGRGYEQFF